These 15 T cell receptor beta chains came from one sample sequenced in a study of blood T cell repertoires in COVID-19. TCRdb's copy holds only in-frame clones and misses some; the assay was immunoSEQ multiplex PCR. The sample holds about 210,000 clones, around nine tenths seen once. The sequencing sample was made of peripheral blood. These receptors were collected from a young man with active or convalescent COVID-19.

This clone was observed a handful of times. This sample includes further DNA sequences coding for the same CDR3. This chain connects TRBV6-2 or TRBV6-3 to TRBJ2-7, with 10 bases identical to TRBD2. In germline, CDR1 is MNHEY, CDR2 SVGEGT. Trimming took 2 bases from V and 4 from J; bases not matched to a gene: 5. This CDR3 region has 15 residues. The CDR3 region is CASSYRTSGLYEQYF. The CDR3 coding sequence is TGTGCCAGCAGTTACCGGACTAGCGGTTTATACGAGCAGTACTTC.

The chain employs TRBV30 and TRBJ1-4; D is perhaps TRBD1 (5 bases). This CDR3 is 15 amino acids long. The germline gives CDR1 GTSNPN, CDR2 SVGIG (reference sequence). V was trimmed by 6 bases and J by 4 bases, leaving 18 bases between them. CDR3 region: CACPQLWGDNEKLFF. CDR3 nucleotide sequence: TGTGCCTGCCCCCAACTCTGGGGGGATAATGAAAAACTGTTTTTT.

V is TRBV5-5 and J is TRBJ1-1, with unresolved D. The germline V gene has CDR1 SGHKS and CDR2 YYEKEE (reference sequence). V was cut by 3 bases and J by 11 bases, with 17 bases left in between. The CDR3 length is 13 residues. CDR3 sequence (DNA): TGTGCCAGCAGCTCCCCGTCCGACCTCAGGGCTTTCTTT. Protein: CASSSPSDLRAFF.

In its sample, this clone was seen once. This chain links TRBV10-2 with TRBJ2-7, with D possibly TRBD1 on 6 matching bases. Germline-derived CDR1 and CDR2 are WSHSY and SAAADI. This CDR3 region has 15 residues. V was cut by 4 bases and J by 3 bases, with 16 bases left in between. CDR3 bases: TGCGCCAGCAGTGGGGCAGGACAGATAATCTACGAGCAGTACTTC. As protein: CASSGAGQIIYEQYF.

The CDR3 protein is CASSEAGWGNTIYF. CDR3 DNA: TGTGCCAGCAGTGAGGCAGGGTGGGGAAACACCATATATTTT. The gene calls are TRBV6-1 and TRBJ1-3; a weak D match, TRBD1 (5 bases). V lost 3 bases to trimming and J lost 4 bases, with 10 bases between them. This CDR3 has 14 amino acids. CDR1 is MNHNS, CDR2 SASEGT, per germline.

This clone ranks as medium-sized. The chain recombines TRBV6-6 with TRBJ1-3; D is uncertain. The CDR3 is made up of 11 amino acids. V lost 8 bases, J lost 1 base, and 3 bases lay in between. In germline, CDR1 is MNHNY, CDR2 SVGAGI (reference sequence). The CDR3 sequence: CASASGNTIYF. The CDR3 DNA reads as TGTGCCAGCGCGTCTGGAAACACCATATATTTT.

The chain couples TRBV5-4 to TRBJ2-5; perhaps TRBD1 as D (5 bases). This CDR3 contains 15 residues. Trimming cost V 4 bases and J 4 bases, with 17 bases left between them. In germline, CDR1 is SGHNT, CDR2 YYREEE (reference sequence). This CDR3 reads CASSRQFPSPETQYF. CDR3 bases: TGTGCCAGCAGCCGACAGTTCCCTTCACCAGAGACCCAGTACTTC.

V usage is TRBV6-5 and J usage is TRBJ1-4, with 7 bases lining up with TRBD1. V dropped 6 bases and J dropped 8; count of bases not matched to a gene: 6. The length of the CDR3 is 13 residues. The germline V gene encodes CDR1 MNHEY and CDR2 SVGAGI. CDR3 amino acids: CASSPGQLEKLFF. The CDR3 bases are TGTGCCAGCAGCCCGGGACAGTTGGAAAAACTGTTTTTT.

V and J are TRBV24-1 and TRBJ1-1, with 7 bases identical to TRBD1. J lost 4 bases, V lost 4 bases, and 8 bases had no gene match. This CDR3 region has 15 residues. CDR1 KGHDR and CDR2 SFDVKD come from the germline V gene. CDR3 DNA: TGTGCCACCAGTGACGAACAGGGGATTTGCACTGAAGCTTTCTTT. This gives the protein CATSDEQGICTEAFF.

The genes are TRBV27 and TRBJ1-2; D not certain. Trimming removed 3 bases from V and 2 bases from J, with 10 bases in between. This CDR3 is built from 14 residues. Germline V gene sequence: CDR1 MNHEY, CDR2 SMNVEV (reference sequence). The CDR3 DNA follows: TGTGCCAGCAGTTTGAGGGAGGGAAACTATGGCTACACCTTC. This gives the protein CASSLREGNYGYTF.

This rearrangement joins TRBV24-1 to TRBJ2-2, with 9 bases lining up with TRBD2. CDR3 size: 16 residues. With 4 bases clipped from V and 1 base from J, the junction kept 3 bases outside the gene matches. Germline assignment: CDR1 KGHDR and CDR2 SFDVKD. In nucleotides, the CDR3 is TGTGCCACCAGTGACCGACTAGCGGAGAACACCGGGGAGCTGTTTTTT. Protein: CATSDRLAENTGELFF.

The chain combines TRBV18 with TRBJ1-5; a weak D match, TRBD1 (5 bases). The germline V and J ends were trimmed by 1 base and 2 bases, with 9 bases remaining between them. CDR1 is KGHSH and CDR2 is LQKENI in the germline V gene. There are 15 residues in the CDR3. As DNA, the CDR3 is TGTGCCAGCTCACCACAGGGAGGGGGCAATCAGCCCCAGCATTTT. Residues: CASSPQGGGNQPQHF.

J is TRBJ1-2 and V is TRBV20-1; D is possibly TRBD1 (6 bases). The germline V and J ends were trimmed by 3 bases and 5 bases, with 13 bases remaining between them. CDR1 is DFQATT, CDR2 SNEGSKA, per germline (reference sequence). This CDR3 spans 13 amino acids. CDR3 nucleotides: TGCAGTGCTAGTCCAGGGGATTGGTATGGCTACACCTTC. Its translation is CSASPGDWYGYTF.

This chain joins TRBV7-3 and TRBJ2-2; tentative D call: TRBD1 (7 bases). V gave up 2 bases and J gave up 6 bases, with 13 bases separating them. This CDR3 has 15 amino acids. Looked up from germline, CDR1 is SGHTA and CDR2 is FQGTGA. The chain's CDR3 is CASSLGQGGSGELFF. CDR3 nucleotides: TGTGCCAGCAGCTTAGGGCAGGGGGGCTCCGGGGAGCTGTTTTTT.

The chain is built from TRBV30 and TRBJ1-1; the D gene is possibly TRBD1 (6 bases). The length of the CDR3 is 13 residues. CDR1 is GTSNPN and CDR2 is SVGIG in the germline V gene (reference sequence). Trimming removed 4 bases from V and 3 bases from J, with 12 bases in between. The CDR3 spells CAWNQGTDTEAFF. The CDR3 nucleotides read TGTGCCTGGAACCAGGGGACGGACACTGAAGCTTTCTTT.